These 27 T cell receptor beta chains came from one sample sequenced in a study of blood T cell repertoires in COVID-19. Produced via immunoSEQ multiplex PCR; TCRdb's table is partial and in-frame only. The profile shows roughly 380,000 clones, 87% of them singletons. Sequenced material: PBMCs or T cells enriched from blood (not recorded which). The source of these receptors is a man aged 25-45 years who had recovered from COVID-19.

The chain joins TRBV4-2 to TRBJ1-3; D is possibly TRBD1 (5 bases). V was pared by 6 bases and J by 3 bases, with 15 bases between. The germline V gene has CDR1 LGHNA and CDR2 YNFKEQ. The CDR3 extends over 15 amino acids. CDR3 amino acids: CASRRVGGDGNTIYF. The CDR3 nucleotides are TGTGCCAGCAGGCGGGTCGGGGGTGATGGAAACACCATATATTTT.

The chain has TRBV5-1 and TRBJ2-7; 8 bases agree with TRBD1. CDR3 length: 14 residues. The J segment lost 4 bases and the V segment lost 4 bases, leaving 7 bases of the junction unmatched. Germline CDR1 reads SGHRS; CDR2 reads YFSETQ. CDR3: CASSNNRDRYEQYF. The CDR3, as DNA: TGCGCCAGCAGCAACAACCGGGACAGGTACGAGCAGTACTTC.

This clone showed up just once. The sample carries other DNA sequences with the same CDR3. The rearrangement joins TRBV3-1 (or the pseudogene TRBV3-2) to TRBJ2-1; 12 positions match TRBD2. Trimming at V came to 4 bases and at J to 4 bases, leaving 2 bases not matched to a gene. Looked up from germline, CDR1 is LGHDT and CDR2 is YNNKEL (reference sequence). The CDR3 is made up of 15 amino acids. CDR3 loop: CASSPGLAGYNEQFF. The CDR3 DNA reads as TGTGCCAGCAGCCCTGGACTAGCGGGGTACAATGAGCAGTTCTTC.

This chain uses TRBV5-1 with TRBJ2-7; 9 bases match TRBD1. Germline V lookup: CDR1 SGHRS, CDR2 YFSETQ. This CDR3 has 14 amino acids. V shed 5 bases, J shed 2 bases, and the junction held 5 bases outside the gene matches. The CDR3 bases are TGCGCCAGCAGAGTGACAGGGGGTCCCTACGAGCAGTACTTC. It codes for CASRVTGGPYEQYF.

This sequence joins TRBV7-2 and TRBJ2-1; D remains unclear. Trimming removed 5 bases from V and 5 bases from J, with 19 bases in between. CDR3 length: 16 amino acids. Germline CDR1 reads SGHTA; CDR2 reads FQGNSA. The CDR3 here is CASSPHSSASHNEQFF. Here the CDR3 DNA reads TGTGCCAGCAGCCCCCACTCTAGTGCGTCTCACAATGAGCAGTTCTTC. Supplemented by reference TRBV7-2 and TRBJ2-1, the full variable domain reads GAGVSQSPSNKVTEKGKDVELRCDPISGHTALYWYRQSLGQGLEFLIYFQGNSAPDKSGLPSDRFSAERTGGSVSTLTIQRTQQEDSAVYLCASSPHSSASHNEQFFGPGTRLTVL.

As DNA, the CDR3 is TGCGCCAGCAGCCCGCTAAACTCAGGGGGCACTGAAGCTTTCTTT. It codes for CASSPLNSGGTEAFF. The chain carries TRBV5-1 and TRBJ1-1, with 7 positions matching TRBD1. CDR1 and CDR2 from the germline V gene are SGHRS and YFSETQ. Losses at the gene ends were 4 bases for V and 4 bases for J; bases not matched to a gene: 10. The CDR3 totals 15 residues.

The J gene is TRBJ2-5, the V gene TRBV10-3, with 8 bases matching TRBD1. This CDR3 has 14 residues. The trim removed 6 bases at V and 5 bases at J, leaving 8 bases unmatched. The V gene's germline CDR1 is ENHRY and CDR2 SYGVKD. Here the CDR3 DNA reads TGTGCCATCAGCACCGGACAGGGAAAGGAGACCCAGTACTTC. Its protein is CAISTGQGKETQYF.

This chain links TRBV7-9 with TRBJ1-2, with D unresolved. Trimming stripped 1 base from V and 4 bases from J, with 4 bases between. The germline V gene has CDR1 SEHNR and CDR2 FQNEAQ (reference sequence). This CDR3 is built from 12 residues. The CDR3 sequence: CASSLDSYGYTF. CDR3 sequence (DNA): TGTGCCAGCAGCTTAGACAGCTATGGCTACACCTTC.

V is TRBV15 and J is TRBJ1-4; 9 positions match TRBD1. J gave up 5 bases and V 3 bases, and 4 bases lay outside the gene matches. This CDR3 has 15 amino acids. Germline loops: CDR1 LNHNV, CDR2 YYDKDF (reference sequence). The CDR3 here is CATSSDRGRNEKLFF. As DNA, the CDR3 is TGTGCCACCAGCAGCGACAGGGGGAGGAATGAAAAACTGTTTTTT.

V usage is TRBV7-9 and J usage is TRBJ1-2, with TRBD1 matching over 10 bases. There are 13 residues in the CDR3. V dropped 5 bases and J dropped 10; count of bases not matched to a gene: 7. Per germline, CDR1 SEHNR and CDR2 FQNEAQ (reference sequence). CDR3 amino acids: CASSLYGQGDYTF. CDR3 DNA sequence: TGTGCCAGCAGCCTTTATGGACAGGGGGACTACACCTTC. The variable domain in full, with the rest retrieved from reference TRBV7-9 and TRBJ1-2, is DTGVSQNPRHKITKRGQNVTFRCDPISEHNRLYWYRQTLGQGPEFLTYFQNEAQLEKSRLLSDRFSAERPKGSFSTLEIQRTEQGDSAMYLCASSLYGQGDYTFGSGTRLTVV.

CDR3 DNA sequence: TGTGCCAGCAGCAGGGGGGTAGCCAAAAACATTCAGTACTTC. This gives the protein CASSRGVAKNIQYF. V and J are TRBV2 and TRBJ2-4; a possible D gene is TRBD1 (7 bases). The CDR3 spans 14 residues. Germline V gene data show CDR1 as SNHLY and CDR2 as FYNNEI. V lost 6 bases, J lost 0 bases, and 9 bases lay in between.

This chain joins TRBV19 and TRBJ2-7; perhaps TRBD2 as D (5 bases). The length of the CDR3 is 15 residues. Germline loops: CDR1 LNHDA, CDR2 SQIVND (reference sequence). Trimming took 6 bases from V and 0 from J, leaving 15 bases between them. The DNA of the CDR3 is TGTGCCAGTAGCCCCTCGTGGGGAGTCTCCTACGAGCAGTACTTC. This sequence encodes CASSPSWGVSYEQYF.

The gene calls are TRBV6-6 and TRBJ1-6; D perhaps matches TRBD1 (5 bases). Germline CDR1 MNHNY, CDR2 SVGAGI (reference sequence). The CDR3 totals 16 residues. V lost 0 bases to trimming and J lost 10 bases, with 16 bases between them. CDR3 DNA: TGTGCCAGCAGTTACTCACGCGAAGGGCGGGGGTCACCCCTCCACTTT. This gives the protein CASSYSREGRGSPLHF.

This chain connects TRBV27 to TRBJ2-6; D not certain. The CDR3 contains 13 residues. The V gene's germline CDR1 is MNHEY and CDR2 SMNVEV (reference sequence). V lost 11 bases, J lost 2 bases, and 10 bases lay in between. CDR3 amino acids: CAASTPGANVLTF. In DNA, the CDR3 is TGTGCCGCCAGTACCCCTGGGGCCAACGTCCTGACTTTC. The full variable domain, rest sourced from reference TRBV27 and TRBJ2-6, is EAQVTQNPRYLITVTGKKLTVTCSQNMNHEYMSWYRQDPGLGLRQIYYSMNVEVTDKGDVPEGYKVSRKEKRNFPLILESPSPNQTSLYFCAASTPGANVLTFGAGSRLTVL.

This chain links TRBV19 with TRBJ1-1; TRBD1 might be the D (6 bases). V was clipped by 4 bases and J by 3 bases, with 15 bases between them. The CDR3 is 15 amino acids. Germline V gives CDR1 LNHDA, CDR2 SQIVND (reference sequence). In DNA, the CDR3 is TGTGCCAGTAGTAGAAGGCAGGGGCGAGACACTGAAGCTTTCTTT. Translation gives CASSRRQGRDTEAFF.

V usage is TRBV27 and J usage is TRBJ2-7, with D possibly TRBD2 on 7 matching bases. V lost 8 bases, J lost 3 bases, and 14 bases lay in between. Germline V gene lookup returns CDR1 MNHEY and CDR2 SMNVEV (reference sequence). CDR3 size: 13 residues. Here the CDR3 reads CASWGGAHYEQYF. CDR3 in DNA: TGTGCCAGCTGGGGGGGGGCGCACTACGAGCAGTACTTC.

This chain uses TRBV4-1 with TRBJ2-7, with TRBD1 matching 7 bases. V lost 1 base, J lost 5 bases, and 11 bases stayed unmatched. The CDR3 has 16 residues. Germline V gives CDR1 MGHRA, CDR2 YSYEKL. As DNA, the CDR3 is TGCGCCAGCAGCCAAGCCCGAAGCACAGGGGACCACGAGCAGTACTTC. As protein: CASSQARSTGDHEQYF.

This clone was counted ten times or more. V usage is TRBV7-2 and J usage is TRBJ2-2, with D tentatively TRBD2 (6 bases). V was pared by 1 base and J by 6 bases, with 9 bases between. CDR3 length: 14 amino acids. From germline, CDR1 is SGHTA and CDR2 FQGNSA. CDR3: CASSLVPGAGELFF. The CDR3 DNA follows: TGTGCCAGCAGCTTAGTTCCGGGGGCCGGGGAGCTGTTTTTT. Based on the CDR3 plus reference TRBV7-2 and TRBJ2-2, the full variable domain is GAGVSQSPSNKVTEKGKDVELRCDPISGHTALYWYRQSLGQGLEFLIYFQGNSAPDKSGLPSDRFSAERTGGSVSTLTIQRTQQEDSAVYLCASSLVPGAGELFFGEGSRLTVL.

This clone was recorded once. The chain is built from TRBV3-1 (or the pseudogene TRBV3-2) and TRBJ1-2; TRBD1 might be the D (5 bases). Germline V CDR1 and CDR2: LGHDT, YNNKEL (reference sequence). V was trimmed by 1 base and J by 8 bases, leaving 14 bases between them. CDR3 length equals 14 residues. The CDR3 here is CASSQVGQGRGYTF. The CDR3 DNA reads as TGTGCCAGCAGCCAAGTTGGGCAGGGTAGAGGCTACACCTTC.

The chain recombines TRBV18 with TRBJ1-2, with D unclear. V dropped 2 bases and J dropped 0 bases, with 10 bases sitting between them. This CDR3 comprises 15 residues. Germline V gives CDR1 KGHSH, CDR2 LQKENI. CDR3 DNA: TGTGCCAGCTCACCAACGGAGTTTGCTAACTATGGCTACACCTTC. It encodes CASSPTEFANYGYTF. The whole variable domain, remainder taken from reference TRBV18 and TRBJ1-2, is NAGVMQNPRHLVRRRGQEARLRCSPMKGHSHVYWYRQLPEEGLKFMVYLQKENIIDESGMPKERFSAEFPKEGPSILRIQQVVRGDSAAYFCASSPTEFANYGYTFGSGTRLTVV.

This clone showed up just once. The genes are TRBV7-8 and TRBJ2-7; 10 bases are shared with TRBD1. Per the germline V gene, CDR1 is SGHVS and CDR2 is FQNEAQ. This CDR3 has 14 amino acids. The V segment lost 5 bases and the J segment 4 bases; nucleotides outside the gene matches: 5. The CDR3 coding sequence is TGTGCCAGCAGCACAATGGACAGGGGGTACGAGCAGTACTTC. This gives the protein CASSTMDRGYEQYF.

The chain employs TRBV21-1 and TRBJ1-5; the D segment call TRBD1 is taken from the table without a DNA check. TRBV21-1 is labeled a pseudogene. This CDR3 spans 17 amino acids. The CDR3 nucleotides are TGTGCCAGCAGCCCACCGACGGACAGGGGGTATGGTCAGCCCCAGCATTTT. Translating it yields CASSPPTDRGYGQPQHF.

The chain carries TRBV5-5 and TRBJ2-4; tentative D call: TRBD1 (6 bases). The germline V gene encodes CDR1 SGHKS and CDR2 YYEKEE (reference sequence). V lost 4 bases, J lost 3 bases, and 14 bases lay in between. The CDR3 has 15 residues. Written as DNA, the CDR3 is TGTGCCAGCAGCCAGACAGGTGATAACAAAAACATTCAGTACTTC. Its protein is CASSQTGDNKNIQYF. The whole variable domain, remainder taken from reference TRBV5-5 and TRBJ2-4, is DAGVTQSPTHLIKTRGQQVTLRCSPISGHKSVSWYQQVLGQGPQFIFQYYEKEERGRGNFPDRFSARQFPNYSSELNVNALLLGDSALYLCASSQTGDNKNIQYFGAGTRLSVL.

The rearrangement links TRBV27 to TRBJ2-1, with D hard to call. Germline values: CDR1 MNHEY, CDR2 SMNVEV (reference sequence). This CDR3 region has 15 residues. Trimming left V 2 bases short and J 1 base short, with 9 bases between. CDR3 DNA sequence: TGTGCCAGCAGTTTAGCCCCCTATTCCTACAATGAGCAGTTCTTC. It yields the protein CASSLAPYSYNEQFF.

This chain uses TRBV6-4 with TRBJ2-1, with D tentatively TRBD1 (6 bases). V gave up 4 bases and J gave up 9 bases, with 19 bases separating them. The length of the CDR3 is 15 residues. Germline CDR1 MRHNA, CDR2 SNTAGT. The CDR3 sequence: CASSVHREQCGEQFF. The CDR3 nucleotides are TGTGCCAGCAGTGTTCACAGGGAGCAGTGTGGTGAGCAGTTCTTC.

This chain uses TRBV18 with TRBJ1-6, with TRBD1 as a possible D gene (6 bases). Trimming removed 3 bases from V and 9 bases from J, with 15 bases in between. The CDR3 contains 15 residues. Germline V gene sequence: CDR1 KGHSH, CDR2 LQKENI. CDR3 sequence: CASSPSSQGFSPLHF. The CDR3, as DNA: TGTGCCAGCTCACCTTCGTCTCAGGGGTTTTCACCCCTCCACTTT.

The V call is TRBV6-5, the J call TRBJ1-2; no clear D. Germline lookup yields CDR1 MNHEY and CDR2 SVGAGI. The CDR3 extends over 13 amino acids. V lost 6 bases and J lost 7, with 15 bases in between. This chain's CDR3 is CASSRTHGVGYTF. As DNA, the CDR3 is TGTGCCAGCAGCCGTACCCACGGGGTTGGCTACACCTTC.